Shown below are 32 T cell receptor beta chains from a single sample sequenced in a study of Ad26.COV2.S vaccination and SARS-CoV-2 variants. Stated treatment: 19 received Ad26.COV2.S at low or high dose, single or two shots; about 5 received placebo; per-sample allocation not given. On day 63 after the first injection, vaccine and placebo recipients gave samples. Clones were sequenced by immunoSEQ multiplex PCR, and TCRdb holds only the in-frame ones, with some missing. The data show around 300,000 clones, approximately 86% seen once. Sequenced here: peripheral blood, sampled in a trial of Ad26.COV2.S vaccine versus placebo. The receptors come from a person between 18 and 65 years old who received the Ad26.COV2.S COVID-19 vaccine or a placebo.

CDR3 coding DNA: TGTGCCAGCTCACCACCGGCCGGGCTTAACTATGGCTACACCTTC. Translated: CASSPPAGLNYGYTF. The rearrangement joins TRBV18 to TRBJ1-2; unclear D gene. Germline CDR1 KGHSH, CDR2 LQKENI. The CDR3 loop spans 15 amino acids. Between the trimmed V and J ends, which lost 0 bases and 1 base, there was a span of 9 bases.

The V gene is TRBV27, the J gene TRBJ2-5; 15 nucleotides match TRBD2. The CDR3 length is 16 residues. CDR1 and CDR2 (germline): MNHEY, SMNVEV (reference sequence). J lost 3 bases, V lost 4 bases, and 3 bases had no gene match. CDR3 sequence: CASSSRTSGREETQYF. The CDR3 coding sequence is TGTGCCAGCAGTTCCCGGACTAGCGGGAGGGAAGAGACCCAGTACTTC.

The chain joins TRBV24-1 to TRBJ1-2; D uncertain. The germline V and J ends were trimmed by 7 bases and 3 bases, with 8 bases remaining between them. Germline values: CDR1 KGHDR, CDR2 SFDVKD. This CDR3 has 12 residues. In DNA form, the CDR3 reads TGTGCCACCAGCGTGGCAGACTATGGCTACACCTTC. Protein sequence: CATSVADYGYTF.

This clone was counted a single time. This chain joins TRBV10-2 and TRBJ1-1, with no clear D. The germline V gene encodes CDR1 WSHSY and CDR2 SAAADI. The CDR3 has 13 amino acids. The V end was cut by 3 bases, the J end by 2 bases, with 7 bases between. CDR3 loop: CASSERSNTEAFF. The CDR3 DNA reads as TGCGCCAGCAGTGAAAGGAGTAACACTGAAGCTTTCTTT.

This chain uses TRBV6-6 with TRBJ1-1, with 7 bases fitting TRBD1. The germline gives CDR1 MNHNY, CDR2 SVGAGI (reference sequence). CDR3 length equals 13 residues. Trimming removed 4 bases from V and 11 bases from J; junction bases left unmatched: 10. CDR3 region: CASSFPAQGEAFF. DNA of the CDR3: TGTGCCAGCAGTTTCCCCGCCCAGGGGGAGGCTTTCTTT.

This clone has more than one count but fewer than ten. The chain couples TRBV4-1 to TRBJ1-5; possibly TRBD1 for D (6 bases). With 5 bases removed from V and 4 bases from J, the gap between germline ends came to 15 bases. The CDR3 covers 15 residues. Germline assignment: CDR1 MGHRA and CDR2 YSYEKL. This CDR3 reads CASSAPGGGNQPQHF. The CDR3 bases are TGCGCCAGCAGCGCCCCCGGAGGGGGGAATCAGCCCCAGCATTTT.

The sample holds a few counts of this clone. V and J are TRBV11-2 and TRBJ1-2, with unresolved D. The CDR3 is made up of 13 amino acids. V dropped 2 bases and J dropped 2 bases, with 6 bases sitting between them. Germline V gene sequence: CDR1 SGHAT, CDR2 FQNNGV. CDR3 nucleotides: TGTGCCAGCAGCTTACAAGAGAACTATGGCTACACCTTC. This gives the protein CASSLQENYGYTF.

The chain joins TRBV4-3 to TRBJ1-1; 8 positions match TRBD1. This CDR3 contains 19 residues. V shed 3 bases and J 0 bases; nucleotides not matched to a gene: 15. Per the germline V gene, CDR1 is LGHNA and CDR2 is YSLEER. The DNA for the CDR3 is TGCGCCAGCAGCCACGCCTTGGCTGGACAGGGCATCATGAACACTGAAGCTTTCTTT. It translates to CASSHALAGQGIMNTEAFF.

This chain's CDR3 is CASSEMGRGNEQFF. Written as DNA, the CDR3 is TGTGCCAGCAGTGAGATGGGGCGGGGAAATGAGCAGTTCTTC. The rearrangement uses TRBV25-1 and TRBJ2-1; possibly TRBD2 for D (6 bases). V lost 3 bases and J 7 bases, leaving 13 bases between the germline ends. Germline V gives CDR1 MGHDK, CDR2 SYGVNS. The CDR3 extends over 14 amino acids.

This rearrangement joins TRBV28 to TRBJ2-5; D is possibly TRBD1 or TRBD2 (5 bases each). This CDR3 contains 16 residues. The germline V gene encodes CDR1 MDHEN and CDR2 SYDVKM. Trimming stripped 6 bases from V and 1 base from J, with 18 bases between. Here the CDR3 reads CASSSPGRNFQETQYF. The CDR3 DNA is TGTGCCAGCAGCTCTCCGGGACGGAACTTCCAAGAGACCCAGTACTTC. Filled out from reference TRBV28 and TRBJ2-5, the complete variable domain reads DVKVTQSSRYLVKRTGEKVFLECVQDMDHENMFWYRQDPGLGLRLIYFSYDVKMKEKGDIPEGYSVSREKKERFSLILESASTNQTSMYLCASSSPGRNFQETQYFGPGTRLLVL.

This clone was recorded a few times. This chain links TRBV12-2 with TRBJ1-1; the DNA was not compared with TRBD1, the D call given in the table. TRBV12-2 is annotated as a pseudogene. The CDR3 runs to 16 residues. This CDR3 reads CASRLVPGKGNTEAFF. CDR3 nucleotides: TGTGCAAGTCGCTTAGTCCCAGGGAAGGGGAACACTGAAGCTTTCTTT.

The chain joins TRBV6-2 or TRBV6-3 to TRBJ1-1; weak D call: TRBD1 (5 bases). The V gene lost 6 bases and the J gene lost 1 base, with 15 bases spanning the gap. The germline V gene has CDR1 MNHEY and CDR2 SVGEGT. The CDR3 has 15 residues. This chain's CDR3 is CASSLLGRANTEAFF. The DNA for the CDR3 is TGTGCCAGCAGCCTCCTGGGGCGGGCGAACACTGAAGCTTTCTTT.

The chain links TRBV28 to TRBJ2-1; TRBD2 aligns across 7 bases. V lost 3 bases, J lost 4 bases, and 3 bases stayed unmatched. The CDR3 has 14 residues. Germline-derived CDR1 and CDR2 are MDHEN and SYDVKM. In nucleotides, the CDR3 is TGTGCCAGCAGTTTCGGGACTAATTACAATGAGCAGTTCTTC. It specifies CASSFGTNYNEQFF.

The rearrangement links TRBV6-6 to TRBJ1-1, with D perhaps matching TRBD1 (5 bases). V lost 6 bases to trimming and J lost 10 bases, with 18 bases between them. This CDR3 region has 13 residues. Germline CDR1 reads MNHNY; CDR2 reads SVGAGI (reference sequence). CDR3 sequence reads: CASRDKAPELAFF. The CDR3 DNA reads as TGTGCCAGCAGGGACAAGGCGCCCGAGTTAGCTTTCTTT.

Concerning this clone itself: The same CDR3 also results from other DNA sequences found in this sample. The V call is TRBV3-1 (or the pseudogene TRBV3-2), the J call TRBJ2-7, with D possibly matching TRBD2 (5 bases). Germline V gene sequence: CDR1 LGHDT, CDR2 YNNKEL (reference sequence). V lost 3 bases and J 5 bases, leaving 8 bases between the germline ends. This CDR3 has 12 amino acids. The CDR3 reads CASSQRRNEQYF. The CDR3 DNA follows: TGTGCCAGCAGCCAGCGGAGGAACGAGCAGTACTTC.

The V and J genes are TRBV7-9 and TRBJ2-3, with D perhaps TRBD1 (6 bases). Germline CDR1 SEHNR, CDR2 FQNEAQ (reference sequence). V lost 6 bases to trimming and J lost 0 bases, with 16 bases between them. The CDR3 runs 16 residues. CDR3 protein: CASSSYRAVSTDTQYF. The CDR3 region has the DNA TGTGCCAGCAGTTCCTACAGGGCAGTAAGCACAGATACGCAGTATTTT.

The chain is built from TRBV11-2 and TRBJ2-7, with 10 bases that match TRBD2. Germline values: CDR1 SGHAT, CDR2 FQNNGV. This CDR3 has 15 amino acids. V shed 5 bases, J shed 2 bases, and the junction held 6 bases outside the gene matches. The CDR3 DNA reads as TGTGCCAGCAGCCTATCGGGACTAGCGACCTACGAGCAGTACTTC. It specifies CASSLSGLATYEQYF.

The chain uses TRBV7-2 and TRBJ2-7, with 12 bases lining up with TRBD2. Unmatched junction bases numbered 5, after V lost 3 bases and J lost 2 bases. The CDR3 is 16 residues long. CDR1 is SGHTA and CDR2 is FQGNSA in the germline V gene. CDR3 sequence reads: CASSFNLAGGPYEQYF. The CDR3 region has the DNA TGTGCCAGCAGCTTCAATCTAGCGGGGGGGCCCTACGAGCAGTACTTC.

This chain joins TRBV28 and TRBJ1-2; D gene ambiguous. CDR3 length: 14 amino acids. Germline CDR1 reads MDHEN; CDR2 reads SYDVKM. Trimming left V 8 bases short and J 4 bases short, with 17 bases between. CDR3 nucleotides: TGTGCCAGCGTTGGACGGCTAATCTCCTATGGCTACACCTTC. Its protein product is CASVGRLISYGYTF.

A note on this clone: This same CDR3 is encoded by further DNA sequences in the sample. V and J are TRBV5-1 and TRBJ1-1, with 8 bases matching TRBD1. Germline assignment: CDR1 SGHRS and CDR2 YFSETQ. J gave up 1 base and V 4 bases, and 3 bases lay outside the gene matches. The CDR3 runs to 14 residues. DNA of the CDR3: TGCGCCAGCAGCCCAGGGACAGGGAACACTGAAGCTTTCTTT. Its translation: CASSPGTGNTEAFF.

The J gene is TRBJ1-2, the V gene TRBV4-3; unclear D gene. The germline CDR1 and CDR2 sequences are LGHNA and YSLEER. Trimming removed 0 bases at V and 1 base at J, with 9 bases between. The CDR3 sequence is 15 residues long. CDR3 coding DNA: TGCGCCAGCAGCCAAGAGGTCGGATATAACTATGGCTACACCTTC. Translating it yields CASSQEVGYNYGYTF.

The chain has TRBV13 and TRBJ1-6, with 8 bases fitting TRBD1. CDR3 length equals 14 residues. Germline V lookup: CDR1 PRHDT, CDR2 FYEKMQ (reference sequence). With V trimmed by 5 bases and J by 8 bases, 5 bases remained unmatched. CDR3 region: CASSDTGGDSPLHF. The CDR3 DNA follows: TGTGCCAGCAGCGACACAGGGGGAGATTCACCCCTCCACTTT.

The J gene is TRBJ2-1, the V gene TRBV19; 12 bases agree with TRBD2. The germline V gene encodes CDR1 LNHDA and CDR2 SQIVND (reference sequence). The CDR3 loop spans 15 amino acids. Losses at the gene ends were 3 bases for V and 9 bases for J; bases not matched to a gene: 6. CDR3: CASSIRTSGKGEQFF. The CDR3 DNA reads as TGTGCCAGTAGTATCAGGACTAGCGGGAAAGGTGAGCAGTTCTTC.

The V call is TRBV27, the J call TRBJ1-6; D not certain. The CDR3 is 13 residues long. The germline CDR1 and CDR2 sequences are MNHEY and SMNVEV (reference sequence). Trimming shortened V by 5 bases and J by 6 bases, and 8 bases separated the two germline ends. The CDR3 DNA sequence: TGTGCCAGCAGTCCGGAAGTTAATTCACCCCTCCACTTT. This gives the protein CASSPEVNSPLHF.

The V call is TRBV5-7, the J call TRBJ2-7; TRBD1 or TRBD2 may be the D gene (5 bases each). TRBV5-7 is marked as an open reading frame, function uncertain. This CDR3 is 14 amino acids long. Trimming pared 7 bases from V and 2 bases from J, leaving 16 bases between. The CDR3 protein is CASGSLGDAYEQYF. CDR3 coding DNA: TGTGCCAGCGGATCCTTGGGGGACGCCTACGAGCAGTACTTC.

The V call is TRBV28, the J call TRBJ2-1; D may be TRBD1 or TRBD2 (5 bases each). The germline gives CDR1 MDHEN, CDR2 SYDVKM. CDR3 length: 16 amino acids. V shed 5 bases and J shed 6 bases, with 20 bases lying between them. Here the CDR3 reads CASSVPGRAESNEQFF. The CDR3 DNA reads TGTGCCAGCAGTGTACCGGGGCGGGCCGAGAGCAATGAGCAGTTCTTC.

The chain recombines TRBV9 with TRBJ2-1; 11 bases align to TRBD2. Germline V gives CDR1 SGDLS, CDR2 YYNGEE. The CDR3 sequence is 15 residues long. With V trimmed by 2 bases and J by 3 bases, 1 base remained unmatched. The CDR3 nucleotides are TGTGCCAGCAGCGTCACTAGCGGGAGCTACAATGAGCAGTTCTTC. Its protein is CASSVTSGSYNEQFF.

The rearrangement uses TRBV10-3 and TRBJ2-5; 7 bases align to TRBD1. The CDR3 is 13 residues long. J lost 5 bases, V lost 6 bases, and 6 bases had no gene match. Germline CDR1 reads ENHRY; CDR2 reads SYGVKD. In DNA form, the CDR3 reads TGTGCCATCAGAGAGACAGGGATGGAGACCCAGTACTTC. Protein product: CAIRETGMETQYF.

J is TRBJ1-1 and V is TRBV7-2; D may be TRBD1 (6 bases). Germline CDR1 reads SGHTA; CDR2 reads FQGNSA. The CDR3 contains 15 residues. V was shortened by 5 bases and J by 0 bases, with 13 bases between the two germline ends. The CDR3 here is CASSPGTWVNTEAFF. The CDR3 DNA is TGTGCCAGCAGCCCCGGGACATGGGTGAACACTGAAGCTTTCTTT.

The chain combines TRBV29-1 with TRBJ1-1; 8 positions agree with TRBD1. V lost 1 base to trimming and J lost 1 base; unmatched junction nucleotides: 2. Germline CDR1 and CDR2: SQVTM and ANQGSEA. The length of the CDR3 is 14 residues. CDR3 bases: TGCAGCGTTGAAGGAGGACAGGGGAACACTGAAGCTTTCTTT. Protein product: CSVEGGQGNTEAFF. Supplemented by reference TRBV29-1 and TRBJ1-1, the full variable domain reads SAVISQKPSRDICQRGTSLTIQCQVDSQVTMMFWYRQQPGQSLTLIATANQGSEATYESGFVIDKFPISRPNLTFSTLTVSNMSPEDSSIYLCSVEGGQGNTEAFFGQGTRLTVV.

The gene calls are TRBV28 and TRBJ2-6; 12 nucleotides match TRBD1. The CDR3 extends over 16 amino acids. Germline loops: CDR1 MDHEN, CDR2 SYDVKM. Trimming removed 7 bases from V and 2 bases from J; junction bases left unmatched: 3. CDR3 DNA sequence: TGTGCCAGCACCAGGGACAGGGGGCCTGGGGCCAACGTCCTGACTTTC. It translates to CASTRDRGPGANVLTF.

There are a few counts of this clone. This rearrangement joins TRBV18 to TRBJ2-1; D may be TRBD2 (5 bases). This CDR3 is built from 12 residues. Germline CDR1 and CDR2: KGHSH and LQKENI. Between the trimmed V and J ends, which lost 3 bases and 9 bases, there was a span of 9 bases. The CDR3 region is CASSPTSFEQFF. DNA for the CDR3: TGTGCCAGCTCACCCACTAGTTTTGAGCAGTTCTTC.